The present T cell receptor (beta chain) was sequenced within a study of OX40 agonist ivuxolimab in advanced cancers. Study-level findings and limits: The 0.1-3.0 mg/kg partial responders had among the lowest clonal expansion. Antigens targeted by the expanded peripheral T cells were not determined. CD4+ T cells averaged fewer expanded clones than CD8+ T cells.

As to this clone: Antigen unknown.

The timepoints at which blood was sampled were baseline, cycle 4 day 1, and cycle 7 day 1. The method was immunoSEQ multiplex PCR; TCRdb's version includes in-frame clones alone and lacks a portion of them. The sample has about 73,000 clones; approximately 86% are singletons. The CDR3 is made up of 13 amino acids. Germline lookup yields CDR1 MNHNY and CDR2 SVGAGI (reference sequence). V lost 8 bases and J lost 0, with 11 bases in between. This receptor was identified in an adult with an advanced solid tumor such as melanoma, head and neck, liver or kidney cancer. The sample consisted of CD4+ or CD8+ T cells sorted from blood, taken in a trial of the OX40 agonist ivuxolimab. The chain couples TRBV6-6 to TRBJ2-7; TRBD1 might be the D (6 bases). This CDR3 reads CASRDTTSYEQYF. The CDR3 DNA sequence: TGTGCCAGCCGGGACACTACCTCCTACGAGCAGTACTTC.